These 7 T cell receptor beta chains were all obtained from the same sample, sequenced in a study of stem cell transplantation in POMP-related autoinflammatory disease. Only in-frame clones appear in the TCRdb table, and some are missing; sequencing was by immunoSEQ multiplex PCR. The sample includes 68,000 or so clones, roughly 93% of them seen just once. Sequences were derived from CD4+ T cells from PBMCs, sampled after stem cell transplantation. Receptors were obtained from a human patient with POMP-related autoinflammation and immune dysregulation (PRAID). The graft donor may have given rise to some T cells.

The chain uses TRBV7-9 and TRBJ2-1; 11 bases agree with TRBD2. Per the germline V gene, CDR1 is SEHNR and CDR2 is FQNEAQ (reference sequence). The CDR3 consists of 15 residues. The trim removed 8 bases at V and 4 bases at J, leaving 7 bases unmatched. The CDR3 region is CASHIAGGPYNEQFF. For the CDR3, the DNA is TGTGCCAGCCACATAGCGGGAGGGCCGTACAATGAGCAGTTCTTC. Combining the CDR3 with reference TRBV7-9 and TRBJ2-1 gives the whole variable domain DTGVSQNPRHKITKRGQNVTFRCDPISEHNRLYWYRQTLGQGPEFLTYFQNEAQLEKSRLLSDRFSAERPKGSFSTLEIQRTEQGDSAMYLCASHIAGGPYNEQFFGPGTRLTVL.

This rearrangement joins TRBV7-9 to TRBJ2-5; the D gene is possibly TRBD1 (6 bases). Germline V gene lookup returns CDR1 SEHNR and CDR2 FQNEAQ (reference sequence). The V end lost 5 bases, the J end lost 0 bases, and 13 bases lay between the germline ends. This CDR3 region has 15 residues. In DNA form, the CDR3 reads TGTGCCAGCAGCCCGACAGGAACGTACCAAGAGACCCAGTACTTC. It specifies CASSPTGTYQETQYF.

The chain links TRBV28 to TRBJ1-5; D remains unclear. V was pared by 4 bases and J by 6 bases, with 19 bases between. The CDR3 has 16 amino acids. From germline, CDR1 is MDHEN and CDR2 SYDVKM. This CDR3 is CASSSDKMEGGQPQHF. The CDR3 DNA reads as TGTGCCAGCAGTTCCGATAAAATGGAGGGCGGTCAGCCCCAGCATTTT. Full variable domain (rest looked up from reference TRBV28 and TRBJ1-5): DVKVTQSSRYLVKRTGEKVFLECVQDMDHENMFWYRQDPGLGLRLIYFSYDVKMKEKGDIPEGYSVSREKKERFSLILESASTNQTSMYLCASSSDKMEGGQPQHFGDGTRLSIL.

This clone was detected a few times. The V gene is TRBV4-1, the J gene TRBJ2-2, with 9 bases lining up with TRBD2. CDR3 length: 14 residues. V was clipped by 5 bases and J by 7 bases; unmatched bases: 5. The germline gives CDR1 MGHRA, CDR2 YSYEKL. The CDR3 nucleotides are TGCGCCAGCAGCTCTAGCGGGAATTTCGGGGAGCTGTTTTTT. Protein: CASSSSGNFGELFF.

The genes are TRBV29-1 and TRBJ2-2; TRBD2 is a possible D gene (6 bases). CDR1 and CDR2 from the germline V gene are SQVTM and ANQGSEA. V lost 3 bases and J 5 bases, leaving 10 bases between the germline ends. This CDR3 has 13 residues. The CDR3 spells CSVDRAGTGELFF. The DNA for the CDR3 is TGCAGCGTTGACAGGGCGGGGACCGGGGAGCTGTTTTTT.

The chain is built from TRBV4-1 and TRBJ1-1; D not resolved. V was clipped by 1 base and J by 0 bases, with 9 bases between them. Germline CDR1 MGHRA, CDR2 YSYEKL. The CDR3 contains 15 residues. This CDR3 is CASSQGFRMNTEAFF. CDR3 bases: TGCGCCAGCAGCCAAGGGTTCCGGATGAACACTGAAGCTTTCTTT.

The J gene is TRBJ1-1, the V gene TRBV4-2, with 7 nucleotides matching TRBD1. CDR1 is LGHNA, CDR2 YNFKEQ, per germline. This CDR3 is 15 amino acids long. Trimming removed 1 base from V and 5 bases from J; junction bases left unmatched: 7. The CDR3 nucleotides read TGTGCCAGCAGCCAAGTCTCCCAGGGGGGGACTGAAGCTTTCTTT. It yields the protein CASSQVSQGGTEAFF.